Listed here are 13 T cell receptor beta chains from one sample, sequenced in a study of post-analysis software for immune sequencing data. General study findings and limits: Patients used five TRBV segments, including TRBV5-6, TRBV5-1 and TRBV20-1, more often than controls.

These receptors' antigens are unknown. The library was made from cDNA and included unique molecular identifiers. TCRdb recomputed calls from the PCR reads with MiXCR, one row per CDR3 protein. The sample shows hundreds of thousands of distinct CDR3 sequences, 39% of them seen only once. Sequencing used blood. The receptor set was obtained from a girl aged 2 to 10 with multiple sclerosis.

This clonotype came up a few times. V usage is TRBV5-1 and J usage is TRBJ2-3; possible D gene TRBD1, 5 bases. Trimming took off 2 bases at V and 1 base at J, with 14 bases between the two ends. Germline CDR1 SGHRS, CDR2 YFSETQ. The CDR3 loop spans 16 amino acids. DNA for the CDR3: TGCGCCAGCAGCTTTGACAGTCAAGGGGGCACAGATACGCAGTATTTT. Its translation is CASSFDSQGGTDTQYF.

The chain combines TRBV29-1 with TRBJ2-3, with 7 nucleotides matching TRBD2. Germline-derived CDR1 and CDR2 are SQVTM and ANQGSEA. The CDR3 sequence is 12 residues long. With 2 bases clipped from V and 6 bases from J, the junction kept 2 bases outside the gene matches. The CDR3 DNA follows: TGCAGCGTTGAATTGGGGGGGGATACGCAGTATTTT. Protein sequence: CSVELGGDTQYF.

The V gene is TRBV12-3 or TRBV12-4, the J gene TRBJ1-2; 7 bases align to TRBD1. V lost 1 base, J lost 2 bases, and 10 bases stayed unmatched. This CDR3 spans 17 amino acids. The CDR3 protein is CASSLGPGTAINYGYTF. The CDR3 DNA follows: TGTGCCAGCAGTTTAGGCCCCGGGACAGCTATCAACTATGGCTACACCTTC.

This clonotype was picked up a small number of times. The gene calls are TRBV4-1 and TRBJ2-1, with D perhaps TRBD1 or TRBD2 (6 bases each). The V gene lost 3 bases and the J gene lost 6 bases, with 27 bases spanning the gap. CDR3 length: 19 amino acids. Germline V gene sequence: CDR1 MGHRA, CDR2 YSYEKL. CDR3 sequence: CASSQTYLPFLRGVNEQFF. CDR3 nucleotide sequence: TGCGCCAGCAGCCAGACGTATCTGCCATTCTTAAGGGGGGTCAATGAGCAGTTCTTC.

The V gene is TRBV6-5, the J gene TRBJ1-2; TRBD1 agrees at 8 bases. The CDR3 has 14 amino acids. Germline V gene lookup returns CDR1 MNHEY and CDR2 SVGAGI. With 4 bases clipped from V and 3 bases from J, the junction kept 4 bases outside the gene matches. The CDR3 sequence is CASSSWGQDYGYTF. CDR3 DNA sequence: TGTGCCAGCAGTTCCTGGGGACAGGACTATGGCTACACCTTC.

The rearrangement joins TRBV11-2 to TRBJ1-1; D may be TRBD1 (6 bases). Germline CDR1 reads SGHAT; CDR2 reads FQNNGV. The CDR3 sequence is 14 residues long. Between the trimmed V and J ends, which lost 1 base and 2 bases, there was a span of 8 bases. The CDR3 DNA is TGTGCCAGCAGCTTAGTACAGGGAAACACTGAAGCTTTCTTT. This codes for CASSLVQGNTEAFF.

This clonotype occurred once. The chain recombines TRBV29-1 with TRBJ1-5, with a possible D match to TRBD1 (5 bases). CDR3 size: 14 residues. Trimming removed 0 bases from V and 11 bases from J, with 17 bases in between. Looked up from germline, CDR1 is SQVTM and CDR2 is ANQGSEA. CDR3 in amino acids: CSVEDRGGSSAQHF. CDR3 DNA sequence: TGCAGCGTTGAAGATCGGGGCGGGTCTTCAGCCCAGCATTTT.

The rearrangement uses TRBV7-9 and TRBJ2-3; D not resolved. The CDR3 sequence is 18 residues long. The germline V gene encodes CDR1 SEHNR and CDR2 FQNEAQ (reference sequence). V lost 4 bases to trimming and J lost 0 bases, with 20 bases between them. The CDR3 region has the DNA TGTGCCAGCAGCTCCTACATCGTAACTCCAGAAAGCACAGATACGCAGTATTTT. Translating gives CASSSYIVTPESTDTQYF. Drawing the rest from reference TRBV7-9 and TRBJ2-3, the complete variable domain is DTGVSQNPRHKITKRGQNVTFRCDPISEHNRLYWYRQTLGQGPEFLTYFQNEAQLEKSRLLSDRFSAERPKGSFSTLEIQRTEQGDSAMYLCASSSYIVTPESTDTQYFGPGTRLTVL.

The J gene is TRBJ1-2, the V gene TRBV20-1, with D perhaps matching TRBD1 (5 bases). CDR1 is DFQATT, CDR2 SNEGSKA, per germline (reference sequence). V was clipped by 3 bases and J by 5 bases, with 7 bases between them. CDR3 length: 11 amino acids. This CDR3 reads CSASGGYGYTF. DNA for the CDR3: TGCAGTGCTAGCGGGGGTTATGGCTACACCTTC.

This clonotype was picked up one time. The V and J genes are TRBV7-3 and TRBJ1-2, with TRBD1 as a possible D gene (5 bases). The V gene's germline CDR1 is SGHTA and CDR2 FQGTGA. Trimming removed 6 bases from V and 0 bases from J, with 14 bases in between. This CDR3 has 15 residues. The CDR3, as DNA: TGTGCCAGCAGTGTCTATGAGGGGACTAACTATGGCTACACCTTC. Translating it yields CASSVYEGTNYGYTF.

This clonotype was recorded at least ten times. The chain combines TRBV11-2 with TRBJ2-1, with TRBD2 matching 8 bases. Per germline, CDR1 SGHAT and CDR2 FQNNGV. The CDR3 is 15 residues long. Trimming removed 5 bases from V and 4 bases from J; junction bases left unmatched: 7. The DNA of the CDR3 is TGTGCCAGCAGCCCAAGCGGGGGATTTTACAATGAGCAGTTCTTC. Its translation: CASSPSGGFYNEQFF.

The rearrangement joins TRBV30 to TRBJ1-2, with D possibly matching TRBD1 (5 bases). Germline values: CDR1 GTSNPN, CDR2 SVGIG (reference sequence). The germline V and J ends were trimmed by 1 base and 5 bases, with 11 bases remaining between them. This CDR3 region has 13 residues. The CDR3 coding sequence is TGTGCCTGGAGTGATAGGGAGGGGTATGGCTACACCTTC. It specifies CAWSDREGYGYTF.

The chain recombines TRBV14 with TRBJ2-7, with TRBD2 as a possible D gene (5 bases). This CDR3 has 17 amino acids. V was trimmed by 1 base and J by 1 base, leaving 17 bases between them. Germline V gives CDR1 SGHDN, CDR2 FVKESK. CDR3 DNA: TGTGCCAGCAGCCAAGGCCTGGGGAGCGGAGTTTCCTACGAGCAGTACTTC. The encoded protein is CASSQGLGSGVSYEQYF.